A single sample gave rise to the 24 T cell receptor beta chains below, sequenced in a study of PD-L1 blockade in urothelial cancer. Only in-frame clones appear in the TCRdb table, and some are missing; sequencing was by immunoSEQ multiplex PCR. This table has 1,000 to 1,500 clones, about 39% appearing once. The starting material was tumor tissue, obtained before atezolizumab (anti-PD-L1) treatment. All receptors come from a man between 60 and 75 years old with urothelial cancer.

Comments on this clone: The junction shows a germline mismatch at one end, possibly a read error. This chain uses TRBV11-3 with TRBJ2-1; unclear D gene. Per germline, CDR1 SGHNT and CDR2 YENEEA. This CDR3 spans 14 amino acids. In DNA form, the CDR3 reads TGTGCTAGCAGCTTAAACAGAAATGTCAATGAGCAGTTCTTC. It translates to CASSLNRNVNEQFF.

CDR3: CASSLAGEGNTIYF. The CDR3, as DNA: TGCGCCAGCAGCTTGGCAGGGGAAGGAAACACCATATATTTT. This chain links TRBV5-1 with TRBJ1-3, with a possible D match to TRBD1 (6 bases). V lost 0 bases, J lost 4 bases, and 8 bases lay in between. This CDR3 is built from 14 residues. Germline V lookup: CDR1 SGHRS, CDR2 YFSETQ. Full variable domain (outside the CDR3, taken from reference TRBV5-1 and TRBJ1-3): KAGVTQTPRYLIKTRGQQVTLSCSPISGHRSVSWYQQTPGQGLQFLFEYFSETQRNKGNFPGRFSGRQFSNSRSEMNVSTLELGDSALYLCASSLAGEGNTIYFGEGSWLTVV.

The gene calls are TRBV19 and TRBJ1-5, with 7 bases fitting TRBD1. CDR3 length: 15 amino acids. Trimming at V came to 5 bases and at J to 7 bases, leaving 11 bases not matched to a gene. Germline loops: CDR1 LNHDA, CDR2 SQIVND (reference sequence). CDR3 amino acids: CASSGDRAMGQPQHF. CDR3 coding DNA: TGTGCCAGTAGTGGGGACAGAGCAATGGGGCAGCCCCAGCATTTT.

The chain is built from TRBV30 and TRBJ1-5; possibly TRBD1 for D (5 bases). V dropped 2 bases and J dropped 3 bases, with 8 bases sitting between them. The germline V gene encodes CDR1 GTSNPN and CDR2 SVGIG (reference sequence). This CDR3 is 13 amino acids long. The CDR3 sequence: CAWSPDTNQPQHF. CDR3 in DNA: TGTGCCTGGAGTCCGGACACCAATCAGCCCCAGCATTTT.

The V and J genes are TRBV29-1 and TRBJ2-3; no firm D call. This CDR3 comprises 15 residues. Germline CDR1 and CDR2: SQVTM and ANQGSEA. V lost 0 bases, J lost 0 bases, and 10 bases lay in between. CDR3 loop: CSVEDPQTSTDTQYF. CDR3 DNA: TGCAGCGTTGAAGATCCCCAAACTAGCACAGATACGCAGTATTTT.

This clone was observed once. This chain joins TRBV5-1 and TRBJ2-2, with unresolved D. V dropped 4 bases and J dropped 1 base, with 14 bases sitting between them. The CDR3 sequence is 16 residues long. Germline V gene lookup returns CDR1 SGHRS and CDR2 YFSETQ. CDR3 region: CASSPISKGNTGELFF. CDR3 nucleotides: TGCGCCAGCAGCCCCATTTCCAAGGGGAACACCGGGGAGCTGTTTTTT.

The chain has TRBV19 and TRBJ1-4; D remains unclear. The germline V and J ends were trimmed by 6 bases and 7 bases, with 6 bases remaining between them. CDR1 and CDR2 from the germline V gene are LNHDA and SQIVND (reference sequence). The CDR3 runs 11 residues. CDR3 loop: CASRTLEKLFF. The CDR3 nucleotides are TGTGCCAGTAGGACCCTTGAAAAACTGTTTTTT.

The chain recombines TRBV19 with TRBJ1-1; D is undetermined. Germline-derived CDR1 and CDR2 are LNHDA and SQIVND (reference sequence). V lost 9 bases and J 1 base, leaving 12 bases between the germline ends. The CDR3 runs to 13 residues. The CDR3 nucleotides are TGTGCCAGCTCTGGACTCGAGAACACTGAAGCTTTCTTT. Protein: CASSGLENTEAFF.

V and J are TRBV9 and TRBJ1-1; the D is unclear. The germline gives CDR1 SGDLS, CDR2 YYNGEE. Trimming stripped 0 bases from V and 1 base from J, with 4 bases between. This CDR3 spans 13 amino acids. The CDR3 sequence: CASSVDQNTEAFF. CDR3 bases: TGTGCCAGCAGCGTAGATCAGAACACTGAAGCTTTCTTT.

This clone was observed a handful of times. The chain couples TRBV23-1 to TRBJ2-7, with a weak D call TRBD1 (6 bases). TRBV23-1 is an open reading frame whose function is uncertain. Trimming left V 6 bases short and J 2 bases short, with 14 bases between. The CDR3 extends over 14 amino acids. CDR3 sequence (DNA): TGCGCCAGCAGGGGACAATCTGCTCCCTACGAGCAGTACTTC. Encoded protein: CASRGQSAPYEQYF.

The V call is TRBV29-1, the J call TRBJ1-6, with D possibly matching TRBD1 (6 bases). Germline assignment: CDR1 SQVTM and CDR2 ANQGSEA. V was pared by 3 bases and J by 9 bases, with 12 bases between. This CDR3 is built from 13 residues. The CDR3 is CSVDAEGGSPLHF. In DNA, the CDR3 is TGCAGCGTTGACGCGGAAGGGGGTTCACCCCTCCACTTT. Filled out from reference TRBV29-1 and TRBJ1-6, the complete variable domain reads SAVISQKPSRDICQRGTSLTIQCQVDSQVTMMFWYRQQPGQSLTLIATANQGSEATYESGFVIDKFPISRPNLTFSTLTVSNMSPEDSSIYLCSVDAEGGSPLHFGNGTRLTVT.

The chain couples TRBV7-7 to TRBJ1-1; the match to TRBD1 covers 8 bases. CDR1 is SSHAT, CDR2 FNYEAQ, per germline (reference sequence). The CDR3 is 17 amino acids. Trimming cost V 5 bases and J 3 bases; bases outside gene matches: 14. The CDR3 reads CASSPRPGQALYTEAFF. The CDR3 bases are TGTGCCAGCAGCCCACGTCCGGGACAGGCACTCTACACTGAAGCTTTCTTT.

V usage is TRBV25-1 and J usage is TRBJ2-7; D not resolved. V gave up 0 bases and J gave up 2 bases, with 8 bases separating them. The CDR3 runs to 14 residues. The germline V gene has CDR1 MGHDK and CDR2 SYGVNS. In DNA form, the CDR3 reads TGTGCCAGCAGTGAATATAGTGGGGCCTACGAGCAGTACTTC. Encoded protein: CASSEYSGAYEQYF.

This clone was recorded a few times. The CDR3 sequence is CASSTGSTNTEAFF. The CDR3, as DNA: TGTGCCAGCAGTACAGGGTCAACGAACACTGAAGCTTTCTTT. The chain links TRBV6-8 to TRBJ1-1; D possibly corresponds to TRBD1 (6 bases). The ends were cut back, 5 bases at V and 1 base at J, with 11 bases in the middle. The germline gives CDR1 MNHGY, CDR2 SAAAGT. The CDR3 runs to 14 residues.

This clone qualifies as large. The rearrangement uses TRBV9 and TRBJ1-5; D is ambiguous. Germline-derived CDR1 and CDR2 are SGDLS and YYNGEE. This CDR3 region has 14 residues. Trimming stripped 0 bases from V and 3 bases from J, with 7 bases between. Here the CDR3 DNA reads TGTGCCAGCAGCGTAGGGGTGTCCAATCAGCCCCAGCATTTT. Translating it yields CASSVGVSNQPQHF. Together with reference TRBV9 and TRBJ1-5, the CDR3 gives the full variable domain: DSGVTQTPKHLITATGQRVTLRCSPRSGDLSVYWYQQSLDQGLQFLIQYYNGEERAKGNILERFSAQQFPDLHSELNLSSLELGDSALYFCASSVGVSNQPQHFGDGTRLSIL.

V is TRBV6-8 and J is TRBJ2-7; a possible D gene is TRBD2 (6 bases). This CDR3 is built from 16 residues. V dropped 1 base and J dropped 5 bases, with 18 bases sitting between them. The V gene's germline CDR1 is MNHGY and CDR2 SAAAGT. The CDR3 sequence is CASSYFGGSQGHEQYF. DNA for the CDR3: TGTGCCAGCAGTTACTTTGGAGGGTCGCAGGGCCACGAGCAGTACTTC.

The rearrangement joins TRBV30 to TRBJ2-7; 8 bases line up with TRBD1. Germline V gene sequence: CDR1 GTSNPN, CDR2 SVGIG (reference sequence). This CDR3 is built from 15 residues. The V gene end was trimmed by 3 bases and the J gene end by 5 bases; junction bases not matched to a gene: 12. As DNA, the CDR3 is TGTGCCTGGAGCACCGGACAGGGTGAACTCGACGAGCAGTACTTC. Translating gives CAWSTGQGELDEQYF.

In its sample, this clone was seen a few times. The chain recombines TRBV4-1 with TRBJ2-7, with a possible D match to TRBD2 (6 bases). CDR3 length: 14 residues. Trimming took off 3 bases at V and 2 bases at J, with 11 bases between the two ends. From germline, CDR1 is MGHRA and CDR2 YSYEKL. CDR3 in amino acids: CASSHPGVTYEQYF. The CDR3 DNA is TGCGCCAGCAGCCATCCGGGAGTCACCTACGAGCAGTACTTC.

The V and J genes are TRBV18 and TRBJ1-2, with D possibly matching TRBD1 (6 bases). The germline gives CDR1 KGHSH, CDR2 LQKENI. V shed 0 bases and J shed 4 bases, with 15 bases lying between them. CDR3 length equals 16 residues. CDR3 in DNA: TGTGCCAGCTCACCACCGGGGGGCCAAACACTCTATGGCTACACCTTC. It translates to CASSPPGGQTLYGYTF. The full variable domain, its missing parts supplied by reference TRBV18 and TRBJ1-2, is NAGVMQNPRHLVRRRGQEARLRCSPMKGHSHVYWYRQLPEEGLKFMVYLQKENIIDESGMPKERFSAEFPKEGPSILRIQQVVRGDSAAYFCASSPPGGQTLYGYTFGSGTRLTVV.

This clone was seen a few times. The J gene is TRBJ1-2, the V gene TRBV6-7; no clear D. TRBV6-7 is identified as an open reading frame with a role that is uncertain. V was clipped by 5 bases and J by 9 bases, with 10 bases between them. The CDR3 length is 11 residues. In nucleotides, the CDR3 is TGTGCCAGCAGTGCCTCGGGCCGCTACACCTTC. Translated: CASSASGRYTF.

The V and J genes are TRBV30 and TRBJ2-1, with TRBD2 matching 10 bases. The CDR3 extends over 14 amino acids. Per germline, CDR1 GTSNPN and CDR2 SVGIG (reference sequence). The V segment lost 0 bases and the J segment 7 bases; nucleotides outside the gene matches: 3. The chain's CDR3 is CAWSVGLARNEQFF. The CDR3 region has the DNA TGTGCCTGGAGTGTGGGACTAGCGCGAAATGAGCAGTTCTTC.

J is TRBJ1-4 and V is TRBV10-3; D gene unclear. Trimming cost V 2 bases and J 7 bases, with 11 bases left between them. The CDR3 spans 14 residues. Germline lookup yields CDR1 ENHRY and CDR2 SYGVKD. The CDR3 coding sequence is TGTGCCATCAGTGAGAAGGGCGTTGGTGAAAAACTGTTTTTT. It codes for CAISEKGVGEKLFF.

This chain connects TRBV6-8 to TRBJ2-5; 7 bases line up with TRBD2. The CDR3 is made up of 15 amino acids. CDR1 and CDR2 (germline): MNHGY, SAAAGT. Unmatched junction bases numbered 16, after V lost 10 bases and J lost 5 bases. The CDR3 sequence is CAISNRLAEYETQYF. CDR3 nucleotide sequence: TGTGCCATCAGCAACCGACTAGCAGAGTACGAGACCCAGTACTTC.

The chain recombines TRBV18 with TRBJ1-1, with a possible D match to TRBD1 (6 bases). The CDR3 totals 14 residues. CDR1 and CDR2 from the germline V gene are KGHSH and LQKENI. The ends were cut back, 3 bases at V and 6 bases at J, with 14 bases in the middle. The CDR3 nucleotides are TGTGCCAGCTCACCGCGGACAGAAGGATCTGAAGCTTTCTTT. Its protein product is CASSPRTEGSEAFF.